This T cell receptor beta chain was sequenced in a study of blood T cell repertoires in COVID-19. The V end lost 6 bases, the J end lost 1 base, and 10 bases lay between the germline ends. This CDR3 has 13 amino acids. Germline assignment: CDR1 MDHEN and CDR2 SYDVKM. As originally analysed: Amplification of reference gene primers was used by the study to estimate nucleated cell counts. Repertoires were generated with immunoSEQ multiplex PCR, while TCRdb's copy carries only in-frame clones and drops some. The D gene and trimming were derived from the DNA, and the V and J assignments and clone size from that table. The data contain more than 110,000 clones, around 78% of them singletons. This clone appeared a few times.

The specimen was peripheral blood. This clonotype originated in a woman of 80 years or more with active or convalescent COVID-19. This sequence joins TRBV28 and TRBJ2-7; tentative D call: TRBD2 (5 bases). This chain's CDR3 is CASSLEESYEQYF. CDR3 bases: TGTGCCAGCAGCCTGGAGGAATCCTACGAGCAGTACTTC.